The rows below give T cell receptor beta chains drawn from one sample of a study of shared clonotypes between healthy human individuals. The protocol was immunoSEQ multiplex PCR, while the TCRdb copy is restricted to in-frame clones and leaves out a portion. The repertoire holds some 1 million clones, with about three quarters as singletons. The sequenced material came from memory CD4+ T cells sorted from blood. These receptors all come from a man between 18 and 35 years old in good health. CDR3s include the opening cysteine and the closing phenylalanine or tryptophan. D genes are given only for firm matches. Only some rows state a clone size, as once, few, many or a class for expanded clones.

TRBV5-1	NA	NA	TRBJ1-5	TGCGCCAGCAGTCCGGACCTGAATCAGCCCCAGCATTTT	CASSPDLNQPQHF
TRBV28	NA	NA	TRBJ2-4	TGTGCCAGCACTGGGGGTGGGATCACAAACATTCAGTACTTC	CASTGGGITNIQYF
TRBV2	TRBD1	NA	TRBJ2-7	TGTGCCAGCAGGACAGGGCCCACCTACGAGCAGTACTTC	CASRTGPTYEQYF
TRBV30	NA	once	TRBJ1-2	TGTGCCTGGAGGCAGTTCTATGGCTACACCTTC	CAWRQFYGYTF
TRBV10-1	TRBD1	NA	TRBJ2-6	TGCGCCAGCTTAATCGCCGGGACAGGGGGCTCTGGGGCCAACGTCCTGACTTTC	CASLIAGTGGSGANVLTF
TRBV5-1	NA	NA	TRBJ2-7	TGCGCCAGCAGCTCGGGGAACACCTACGAGCAGTACTTC	CASSSGNTYEQYF
TRBV5-8	TRBD2	NA	TRBJ2-5	TGTGCCAGCAGCCCAATGGTGACGGGGGGGCCGGGGGAGACCCAGTACTTC	CASSPMVTGGPGETQYF
TRBV5-1	NA	NA	TRBJ2-3	TGCGCCAGCAGCTTGACTACCAGTAGAGATACGCAGTATTTT	CASSLTTSRDTQYF
TRBV6-6	NA	once	TRBJ2-3	TGTGCCAGCAGTCCCTCGGGGCAGTATTTT	CASSPSGQYF
TRBV28	TRBD1	NA	TRBJ2-7	TGTGCCAGCACCTACGGGGTAGGGACAGGAGTACGAGAGCAGTACTTC	CASTYGVGTGVREQYF
TRBV9	TRBD2	NA	TRBJ2-7	TGTGCCAGCAGCGTAGGGCCTAGCGGGATCTACGAGCAGTACTTC	CASSVGPSGIYEQYF
TRBV6-5	NA	NA	TRBJ2-5	TGTGCCAGCAGTGGCTCAGGGGCGAGGGAGACCCAGTACTTC	CASSGSGARETQYF
TRBV21-1	NA	NA	TRBJ2-6	TGTGCCAGCAGGGTTATCGGTCCTGGGGCCAACGTCCTGACTTTC	CASRVIGPGANVLTF
TRBV10-1	NA	NA	TRBJ2-7	TGCGCCAGCAGTGATAACTCCTACGAGCAGTACTTC	CASSDNSYEQYF
TRBV9	NA	NA	TRBJ1-6	TGTGCCAGCAGCGTAGGAGCAGGGGCGGTGAATTCACCCCTCCACTTT	CASSVGAGAVNSPLHF
TRBV30	NA	NA	TRBJ1-3	TGTGCCTGGAGTGTGACATTCAGAGGCTCTGGAAACACCATATATTTT	CAWSVTFRGSGNTIYF
TRBV4-1	TRBD2	many	TRBJ2-2	TGCGCCAGCAGCCGCCAGGTCGTAGCGGGAGGGAGTTGGGAGCTGTTTTTT	CASSRQVVAGGSWELFF
TRBV15	NA	NA	TRBJ1-2	TGTGCCACCAGCAGAGAAATGGGGGACTATGGCTACACCTTC	CATSREMGDYGYTF
TRBV11-2	TRBD2	NA	TRBJ2-2	TGTGCCAGCAGCAAAGGACTAGCGGGAGGCGGGGAGCTGTTTTTT	CASSKGLAGGGELFF
TRBV10-3	TRBD1	NA	TRBJ2-6	TGTGCCATCAGTATCGGACAGGGTCGGGCCAACGTCCTGACTTTC	CAISIGQGRANVLTF
TRBV13	NA	NA	TRBJ2-5	TGTGCCAGCAGCTGGGGACTGGAGACCCAGTACTTC	CASSWGLETQYF
TRBV7-9	TRBD1	few	TRBJ1-1	TGTGCCAGCAGCCAAGGAGGGACAGCGGAAAGCACTGAAGCTTTCTTT	CASSQGGTAESTEAFF
TRBV7-3	NA	few	TRBJ2-2	TGTGCCAGCAGCCGACAGGCGGCGAACACCGGGGAGCTGTTTTTT	CASSRQAANTGELFF
TRBV5-4	TRBD2	NA	TRBJ2-5	TGTGCCAGCAGCGTCGGACTAGCGGGGCAAGAGACCCAGTACTTC	CASSVGLAGQETQYF
TRBV11-3	NA	few	TRBJ2-2	TGTGCCAGCAGCTTAGGGCAGGCCGGGGAGCTGTTTTTT	CASSLGQAGELFF